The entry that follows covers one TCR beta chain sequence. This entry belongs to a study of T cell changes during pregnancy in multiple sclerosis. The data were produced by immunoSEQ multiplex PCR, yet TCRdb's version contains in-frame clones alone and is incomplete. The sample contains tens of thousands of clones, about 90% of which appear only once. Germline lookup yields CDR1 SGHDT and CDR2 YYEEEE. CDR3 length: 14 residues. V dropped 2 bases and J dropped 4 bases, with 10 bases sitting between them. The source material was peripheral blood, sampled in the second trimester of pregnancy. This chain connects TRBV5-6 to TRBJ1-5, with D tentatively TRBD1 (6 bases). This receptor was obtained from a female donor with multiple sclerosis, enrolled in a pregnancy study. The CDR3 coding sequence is TGTGCCAGCAGCTTCGGGGGGGCTAATCAGCCCCAGCATTTT. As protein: CASSFGGANQPQHF.